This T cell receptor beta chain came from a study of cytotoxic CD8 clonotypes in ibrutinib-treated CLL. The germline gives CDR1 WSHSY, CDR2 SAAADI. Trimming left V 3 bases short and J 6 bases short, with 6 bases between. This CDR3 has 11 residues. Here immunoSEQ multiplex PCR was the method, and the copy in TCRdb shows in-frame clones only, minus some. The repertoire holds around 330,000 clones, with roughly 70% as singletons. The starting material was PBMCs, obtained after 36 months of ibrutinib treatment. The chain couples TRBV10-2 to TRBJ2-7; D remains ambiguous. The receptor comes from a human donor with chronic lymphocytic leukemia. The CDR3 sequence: CASSDTFEQYF. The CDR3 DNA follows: TGCGCCAGCAGTGACACTTTCGAGCAGTACTTC.